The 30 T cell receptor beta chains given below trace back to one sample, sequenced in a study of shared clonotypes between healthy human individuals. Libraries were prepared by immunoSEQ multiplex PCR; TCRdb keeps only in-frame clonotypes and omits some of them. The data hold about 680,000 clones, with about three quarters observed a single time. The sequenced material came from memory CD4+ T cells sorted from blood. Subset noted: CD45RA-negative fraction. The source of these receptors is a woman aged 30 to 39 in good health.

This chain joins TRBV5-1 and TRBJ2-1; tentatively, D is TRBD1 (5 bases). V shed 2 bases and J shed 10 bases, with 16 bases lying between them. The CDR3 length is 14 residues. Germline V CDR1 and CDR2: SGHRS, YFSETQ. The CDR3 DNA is TGCGCCAGCAGCTTTTCCGCAGGGATCCAGGAGCAGTTCTTC. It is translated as CASSFSAGIQEQFF. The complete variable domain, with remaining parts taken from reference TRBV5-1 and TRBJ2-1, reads KAGVTQTPRYLIKTRGQQVTLSCSPISGHRSVSWYQQTPGQGLQFLFEYFSETQRNKGNFPGRFSGRQFSNSRSEMNVSTLELGDSALYLCASSFSAGIQEQFFGPGTRLTVL.

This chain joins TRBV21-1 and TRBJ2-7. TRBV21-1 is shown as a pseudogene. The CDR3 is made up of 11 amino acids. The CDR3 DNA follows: TGTGCCGGAGAGTGGGACTACGAGCAGTACTTC. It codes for CAGEWDYEQYF.

The CDR3 here is CASSPKAFAGDTQYF. The CDR3 DNA follows: TGTGCCAGCAGCCCGAAGGCCTTTGCGGGGGATACGCAGTATTTT. The chain employs TRBV14 and TRBJ2-3, with D maybe TRBD2 (6 bases). The ends were cut back, 4 bases at V and 6 bases at J, with 17 bases in the middle. This CDR3 has 15 amino acids. Per the germline V gene, CDR1 is SGHDN and CDR2 is FVKESK.

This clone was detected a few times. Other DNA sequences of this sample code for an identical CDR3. The CDR3 bases are TGCGCCAGCAGCAGGGACACGAGCTCCTACAATGAGCAGTTCTTC. Amino acids: CASSRDTSSYNEQFF. The gene calls are TRBV5-1 and TRBJ2-1; weak D call: TRBD1 (6 bases). This CDR3 has 15 residues. The V gene lost 4 bases and the J gene lost 0 bases, with 11 bases spanning the gap. Germline loops: CDR1 SGHRS, CDR2 YFSETQ. The complete variable domain, with remaining parts taken from reference TRBV5-1 and TRBJ2-1, reads KAGVTQTPRYLIKTRGQQVTLSCSPISGHRSVSWYQQTPGQGLQFLFEYFSETQRNKGNFPGRFSGRQFSNSRSEMNVSTLELGDSALYLCASSRDTSSYNEQFFGPGTRLTVL.

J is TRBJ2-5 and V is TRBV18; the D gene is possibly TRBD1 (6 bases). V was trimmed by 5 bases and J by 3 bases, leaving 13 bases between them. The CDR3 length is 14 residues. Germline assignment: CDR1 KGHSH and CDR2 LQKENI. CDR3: CASSSQAGEETQYF. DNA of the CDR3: TGTGCCAGCTCATCACAAGCAGGGGAAGAGACCCAGTACTTC.

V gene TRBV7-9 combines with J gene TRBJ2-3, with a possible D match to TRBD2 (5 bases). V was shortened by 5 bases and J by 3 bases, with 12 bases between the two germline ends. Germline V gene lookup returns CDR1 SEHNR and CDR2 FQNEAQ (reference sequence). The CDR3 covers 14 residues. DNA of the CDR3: TGTGCCAGCAGCCAACCCACTAGAACAGATACGCAGTATTTT. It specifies CASSQPTRTDTQYF.

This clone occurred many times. CDR3: CAWSLDRGQQYF. The CDR3, as DNA: TGTGCCTGGAGTCTGGACAGGGGACAGCAGTACTTC. The gene calls are TRBV30 and TRBJ2-7, with 9 bases that match TRBD1. J lost 8 bases, V lost 2 bases, and 4 bases had no gene match. The CDR3 has 12 residues. Germline lookup yields CDR1 GTSNPN and CDR2 SVGIG (reference sequence).

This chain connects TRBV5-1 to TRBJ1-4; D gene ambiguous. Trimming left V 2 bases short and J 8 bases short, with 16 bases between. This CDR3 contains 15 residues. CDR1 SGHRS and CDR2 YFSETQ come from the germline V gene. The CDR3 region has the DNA TGCGCCAGCAGCTTTACCTCGGGCATGGGGGAAAAACTGTTTTTT. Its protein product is CASSFTSGMGEKLFF. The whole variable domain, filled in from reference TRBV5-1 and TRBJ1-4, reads KAGVTQTPRYLIKTRGQQVTLSCSPISGHRSVSWYQQTPGQGLQFLFEYFSETQRNKGNFPGRFSGRQFSNSRSEMNVSTLELGDSALYLCASSFTSGMGEKLFFGSGTQLSVL.

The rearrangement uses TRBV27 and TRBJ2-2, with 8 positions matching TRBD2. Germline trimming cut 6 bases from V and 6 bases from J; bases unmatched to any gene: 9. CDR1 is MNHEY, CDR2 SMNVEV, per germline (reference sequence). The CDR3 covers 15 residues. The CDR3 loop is CASRGRGLEAGELFF. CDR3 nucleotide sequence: TGTGCCAGCAGGGGTAGGGGACTAGAGGCCGGGGAGCTGTTTTTT.

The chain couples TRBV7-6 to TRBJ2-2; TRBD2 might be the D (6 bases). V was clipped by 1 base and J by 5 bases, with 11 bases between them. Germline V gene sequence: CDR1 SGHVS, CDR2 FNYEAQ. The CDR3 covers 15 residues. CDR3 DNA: TGTGCCAGCAGCTTAGGCGGGGATCCTACCGGGGAGCTGTTTTTT. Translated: CASSLGGDPTGELFF.

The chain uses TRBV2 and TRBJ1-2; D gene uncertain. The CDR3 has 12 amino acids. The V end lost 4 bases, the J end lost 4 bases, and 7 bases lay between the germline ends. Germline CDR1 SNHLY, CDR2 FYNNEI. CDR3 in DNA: TGTGCCAGCAGTGGACTCAGCTATGGCTACACCTTC. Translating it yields CASSGLSYGYTF.

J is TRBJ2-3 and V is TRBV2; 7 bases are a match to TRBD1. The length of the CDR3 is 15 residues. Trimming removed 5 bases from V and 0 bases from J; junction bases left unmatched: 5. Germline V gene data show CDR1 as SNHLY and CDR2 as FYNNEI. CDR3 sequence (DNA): TGTGCCAGCAGTCAACAGGGGATGAGCACAGATACGCAGTATTTT. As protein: CASSQQGMSTDTQYF.

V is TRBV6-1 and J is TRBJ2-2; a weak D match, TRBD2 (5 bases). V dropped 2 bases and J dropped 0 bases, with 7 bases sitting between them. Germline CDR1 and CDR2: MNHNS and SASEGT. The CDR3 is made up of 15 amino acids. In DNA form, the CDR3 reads TGTGCCAGCAGTGAAACCGGGACGAACACCGGGGAGCTGTTTTTT. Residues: CASSETGTNTGELFF.

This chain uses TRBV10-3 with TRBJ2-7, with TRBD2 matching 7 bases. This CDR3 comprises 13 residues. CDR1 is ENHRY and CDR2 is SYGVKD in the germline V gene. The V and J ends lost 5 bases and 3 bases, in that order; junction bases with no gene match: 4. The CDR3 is CAISTSDDYEQYF. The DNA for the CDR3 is TGTGCCATCAGTACTAGCGACGACTACGAGCAGTACTTC.

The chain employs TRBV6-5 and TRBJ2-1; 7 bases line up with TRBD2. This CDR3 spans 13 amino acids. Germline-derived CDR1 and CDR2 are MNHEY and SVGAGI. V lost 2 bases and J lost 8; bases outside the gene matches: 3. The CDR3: CASSYGTMHEQFF. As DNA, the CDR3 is TGTGCCAGCAGTTACGGGACTATGCATGAGCAGTTCTTC.

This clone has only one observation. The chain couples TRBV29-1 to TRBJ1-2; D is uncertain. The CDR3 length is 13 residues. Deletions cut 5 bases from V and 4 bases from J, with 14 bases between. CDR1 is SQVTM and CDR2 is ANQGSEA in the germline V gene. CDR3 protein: CSVYRTATYGYTF. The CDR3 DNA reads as TGCAGCGTTTATAGGACGGCCACCTATGGCTACACCTTC.

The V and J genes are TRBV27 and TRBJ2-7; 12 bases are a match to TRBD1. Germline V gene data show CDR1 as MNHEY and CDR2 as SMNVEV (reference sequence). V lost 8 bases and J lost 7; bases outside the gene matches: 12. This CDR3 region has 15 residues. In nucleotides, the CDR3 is TGTGCCAGCGGATCGGGGGGACAGGGGGCGAGAGAGCAGTACTTC. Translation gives CASGSGGQGAREQYF.

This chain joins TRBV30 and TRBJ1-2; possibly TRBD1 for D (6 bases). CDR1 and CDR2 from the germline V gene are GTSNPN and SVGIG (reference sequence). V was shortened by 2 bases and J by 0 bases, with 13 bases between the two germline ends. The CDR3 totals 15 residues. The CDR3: CAWSWGAGTNYGYTF. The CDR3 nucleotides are TGTGCCTGGAGTTGGGGGGCCGGTACTAACTATGGCTACACCTTC. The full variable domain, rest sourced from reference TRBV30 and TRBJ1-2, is SQTIHQWPATLVQPVGSPLSLECTVEGTSNPNLYWYRQAAGRGLQLLFYSVGIGQISSEVPQNLSASRPQDRQFILSSKKLLLSDSGFYLCAWSWGAGTNYGYTFGSGTRLTVV.

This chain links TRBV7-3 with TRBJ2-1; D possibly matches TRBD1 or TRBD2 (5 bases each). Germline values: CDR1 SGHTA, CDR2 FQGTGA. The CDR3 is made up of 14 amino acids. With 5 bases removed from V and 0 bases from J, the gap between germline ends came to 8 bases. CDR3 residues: CASSKGSSYNEQFF. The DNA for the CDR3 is TGTGCCAGCAGCAAGGGGAGCTCCTACAATGAGCAGTTCTTC.

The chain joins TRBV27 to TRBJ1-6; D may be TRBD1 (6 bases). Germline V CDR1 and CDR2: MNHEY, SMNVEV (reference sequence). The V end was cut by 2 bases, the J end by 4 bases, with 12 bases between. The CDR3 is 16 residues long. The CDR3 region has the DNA TGTGCCAGCAGTTTACGGGGGGGCGAGTATAATTCACCCCTCCACTTT. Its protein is CASSLRGGEYNSPLHF.

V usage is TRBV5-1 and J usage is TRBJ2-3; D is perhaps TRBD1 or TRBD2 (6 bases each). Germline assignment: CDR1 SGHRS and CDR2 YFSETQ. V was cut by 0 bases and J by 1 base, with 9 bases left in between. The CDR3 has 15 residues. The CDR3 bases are TGCGCCAGCAGCTTGGAGGGGGGTGGCACAGATACGCAGTATTTT. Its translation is CASSLEGGGTDTQYF.

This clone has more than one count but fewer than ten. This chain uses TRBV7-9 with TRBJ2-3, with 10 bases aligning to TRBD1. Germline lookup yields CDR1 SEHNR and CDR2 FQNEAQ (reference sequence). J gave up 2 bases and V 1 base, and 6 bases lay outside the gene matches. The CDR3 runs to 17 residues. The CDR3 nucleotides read TGTGCCAGCAGCTTAGTTGTGGGGACAGGGGTCACAGATACGCAGTATTTT. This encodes CASSLVVGTGVTDTQYF.

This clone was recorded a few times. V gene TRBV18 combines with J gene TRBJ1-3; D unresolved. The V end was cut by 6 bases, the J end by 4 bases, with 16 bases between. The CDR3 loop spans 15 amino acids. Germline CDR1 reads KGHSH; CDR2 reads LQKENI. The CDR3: CASSVEEARGNTIYF. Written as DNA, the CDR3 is TGTGCCAGCTCCGTCGAAGAAGCGCGAGGAAACACCATATATTTT.

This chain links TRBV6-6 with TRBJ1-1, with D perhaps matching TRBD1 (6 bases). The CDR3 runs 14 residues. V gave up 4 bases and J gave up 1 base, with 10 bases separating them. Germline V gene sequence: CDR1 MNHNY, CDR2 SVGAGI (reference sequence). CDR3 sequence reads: CASSLDRWNTEAFF. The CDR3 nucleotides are TGTGCCAGCAGTTTAGACAGGTGGAACACTGAAGCTTTCTTT.

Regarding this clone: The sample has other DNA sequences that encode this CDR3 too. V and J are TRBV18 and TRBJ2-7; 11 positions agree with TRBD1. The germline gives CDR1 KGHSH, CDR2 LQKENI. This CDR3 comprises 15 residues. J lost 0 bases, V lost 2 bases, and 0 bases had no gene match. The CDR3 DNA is TGTGCCAGCTCACCAGGGACAGGGGGCTCCTACGAGCAGTACTTC. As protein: CASSPGTGGSYEQYF.

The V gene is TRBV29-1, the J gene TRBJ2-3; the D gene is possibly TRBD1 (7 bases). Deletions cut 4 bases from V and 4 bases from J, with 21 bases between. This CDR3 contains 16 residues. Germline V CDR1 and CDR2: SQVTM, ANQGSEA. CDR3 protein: CSVGAGGSSVADTQYF. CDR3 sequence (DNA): TGCAGCGTTGGCGCAGGGGGGTCTAGCGTAGCAGATACGCAGTATTTT.

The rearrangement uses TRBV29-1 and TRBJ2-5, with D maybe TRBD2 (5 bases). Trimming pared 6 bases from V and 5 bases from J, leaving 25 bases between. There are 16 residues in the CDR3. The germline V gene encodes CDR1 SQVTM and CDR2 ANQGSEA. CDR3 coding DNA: TGCAGCGTCCGTACGCCCCCTGAAAAGCGGTATGAGACCCAGTACTTC. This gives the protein CSVRTPPEKRYETQYF.

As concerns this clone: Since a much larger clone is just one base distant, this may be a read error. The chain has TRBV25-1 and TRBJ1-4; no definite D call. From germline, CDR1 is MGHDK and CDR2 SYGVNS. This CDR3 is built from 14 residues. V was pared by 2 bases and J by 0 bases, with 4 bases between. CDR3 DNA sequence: TGTGCCAGCAGTGAACAGTCAACTAATGAAAAACTGTTTTTT. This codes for CASSEQSTNEKLFF.

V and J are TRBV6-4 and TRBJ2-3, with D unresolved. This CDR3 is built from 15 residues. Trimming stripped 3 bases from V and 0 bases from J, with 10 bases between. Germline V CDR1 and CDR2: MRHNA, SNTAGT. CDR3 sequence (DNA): TGTGCCAGCAGTGAATGGCAAACCAGCACAGATACGCAGTATTTT. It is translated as CASSEWQTSTDTQYF.

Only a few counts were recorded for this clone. CDR3 protein: CASSGSGRVTGELFF. CDR3 sequence (DNA): TGTGCCAGCAGCGGGAGCGGGAGGGTGACCGGGGAGCTGTTTTTT. The V call is TRBV13, the J call TRBJ2-2; 10 bases fit TRBD2. V dropped 5 bases and J dropped 5; count of bases not matched to a gene: 5. Per the germline V gene, CDR1 is PRHDT and CDR2 is FYEKMQ (reference sequence). CDR3 length equals 15 residues.